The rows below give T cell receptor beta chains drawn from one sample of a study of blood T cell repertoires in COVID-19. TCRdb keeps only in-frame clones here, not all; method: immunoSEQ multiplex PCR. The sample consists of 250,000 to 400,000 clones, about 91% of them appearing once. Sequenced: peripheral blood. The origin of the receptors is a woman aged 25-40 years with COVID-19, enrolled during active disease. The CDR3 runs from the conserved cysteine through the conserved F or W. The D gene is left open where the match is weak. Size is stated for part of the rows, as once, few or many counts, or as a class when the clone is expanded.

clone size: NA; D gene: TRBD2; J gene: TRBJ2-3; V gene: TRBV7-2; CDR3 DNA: TGTGCCAGCAGCTTACCAGCGGGGGGGCCCTCAGATACGCAGTATTTT; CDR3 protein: CASSLPAGGPSDTQYF
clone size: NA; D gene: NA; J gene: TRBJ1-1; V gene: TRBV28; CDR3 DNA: TGTGCCAGCAGTGGACAGCCTCTCGAGGCTTTCTTT; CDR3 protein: CASSGQPLEAFF
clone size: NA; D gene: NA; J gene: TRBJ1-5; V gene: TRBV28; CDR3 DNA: TGTGCCAGCAGTCCCCCGGGAGCCCCCAATCAGCCCCAGCATTTT; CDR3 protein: CASSPPGAPNQPQHF
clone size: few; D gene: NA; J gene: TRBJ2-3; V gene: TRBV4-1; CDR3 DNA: TGCGCCAGCAGCCTCACAGATCCTAGCACAGATACGCAGTATTTT; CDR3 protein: CASSLTDPSTDTQYF
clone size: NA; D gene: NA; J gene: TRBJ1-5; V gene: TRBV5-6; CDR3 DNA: TGTGCCAGCAGCCGCTCGGGTCTTTATAGCAATCAGCCCCAGCATTTT; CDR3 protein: CASSRSGLYSNQPQHF
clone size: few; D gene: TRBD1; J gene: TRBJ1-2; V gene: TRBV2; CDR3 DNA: TGTGCCAGCAGTGAAGGAACAGGGGGCTATGGCTACACCTTC; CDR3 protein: CASSEGTGGYGYTF
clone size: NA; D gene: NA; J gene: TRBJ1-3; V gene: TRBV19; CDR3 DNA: TGTGCCAGTAGTGACTTGGGTCGCAACACCATATATTTT; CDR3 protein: CASSDLGRNTIYF
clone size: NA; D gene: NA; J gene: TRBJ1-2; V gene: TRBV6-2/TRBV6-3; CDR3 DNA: TGTGCCAGCAGTTATGCGGGGAGAGGAGGTGGCTACACCTTC; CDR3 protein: CASSYAGRGGGYTF
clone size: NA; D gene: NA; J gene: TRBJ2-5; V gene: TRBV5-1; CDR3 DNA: TGCGCCAGCAGTGTCTGGGGCAATGATCAAGAGACCCAGTACTTC; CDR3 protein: CASSVWGNDQETQYF
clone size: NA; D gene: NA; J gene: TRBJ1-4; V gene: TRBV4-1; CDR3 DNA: TGCGCCAGCAGCCACCTCCCGGTGTCTAATGAAAAACTGTTTTTT; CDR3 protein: CASSHLPVSNEKLFF
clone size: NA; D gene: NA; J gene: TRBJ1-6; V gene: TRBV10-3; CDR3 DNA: TGTGCCATCAGTGAGGAACAGTCTAATTCACCCCTCCACTTT; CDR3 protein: CAISEEQSNSPLHF